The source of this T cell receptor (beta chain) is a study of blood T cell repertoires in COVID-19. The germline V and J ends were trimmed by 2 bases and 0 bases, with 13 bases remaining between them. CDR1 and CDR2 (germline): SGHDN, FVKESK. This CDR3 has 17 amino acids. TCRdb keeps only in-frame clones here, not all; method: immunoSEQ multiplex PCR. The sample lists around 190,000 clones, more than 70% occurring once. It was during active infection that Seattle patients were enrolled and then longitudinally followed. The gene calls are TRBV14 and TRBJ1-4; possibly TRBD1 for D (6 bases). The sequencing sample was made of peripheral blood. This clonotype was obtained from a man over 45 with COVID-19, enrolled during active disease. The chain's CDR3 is CASSQQWTAATNEKLFF. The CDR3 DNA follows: TGTGCCAGCAGCCAACAATGGACAGCAGCAACTAATGAAAAACTGTTTTTT.